This T cell receptor beta chain was sequenced for a study of cytomegalovirus exposure and HLA in healthy donors (dated by TCRdb to the late 2010s). General notes on the study: According to an earlier analysis of 587 of the donors, about 179 million T cells yielded approximately 120 million unique TCR beta sequences and about 300 Gb of sequence data. Around 320 gigabases of sequencing data and around 87 million unique TCR sequences were included in an early release covering about 600 HLA-typed donors. Of the 398 genotyped donors, 65% to 90% fell in the genetic ancestry cluster associated with self-reported Caucasian donors. The study was designed to test whether signatures of past pathogen exposure could be identified by cataloging public T cell receptors. The T cell repertoires of under 750 subjects were profiled by immunosequencing and related to cytomegalovirus serostatus. In addition to the first cohort of 666 subjects, a separate validation cohort of 120 different subjects was used. The study combined high-throughput TCR immunosequencing, statistical association of individual TCRs with disease status, and machine learning to predict cytomegalovirus infection status. A later analysis re-analyzed previously published TCR beta repertoires from about 600 donors and added high-resolution HLA genotyping to study TCR occurrence patterns. The later analysis used no new phenotypic data to find candidate immune exposures, relying instead on TCR beta sequences and their occurrence across donors. To decide whether each TCR beta V gene segment behaved as functional or pseudogenic, an earlier analysis of 587 of the donors relied on high-throughput TCR beta sequencing. Alongside the repertoire data, information on donor age, sex, ethnicity and CMV serostatus was compiled. Genome-wide SNP genotypes for about 55% of the roughly 670 donors were used in a later genetic analysis, which treated that subset as a discovery cohort. Every repertoire in the discovery cohort had been generated on one and the same sequencing platform. Both class I and class II loci were covered by HLA typing, at four-digit resolution. Typing coverage varied by locus: roughly 620-640 donors for A, B, C, DRB1 and DQB1; under 550 for DQA1; more than 600 for DPA1; some 470 for DPB1. Five DR-DQ haplotypes were treated as single units for association and clustering because of strong linkage in the cohort. On average, around 240,000 unique TCR beta nucleotide sequences were sequenced per donor among 350 to 400 genotyped donors of the cohort, with roughly 19% of those sequences being non-productive. The full study reports these points: V-gene and J-gene trimming of TCR beta chains was associated with a missense DCLRE1C variant in a later genetic analysis, and the association was replicated in an independent cohort. Strong co-occurrence of HLA alleles, especially DR and DQ, made assigning TCR associations to individual alleles difficult. In a later analysis, several top co-occurrence clusters were reported to appear linked to parvovirus B19, influenza, CMV and Epstein-Barr virus. Some IMGT-functional V segments, including TRBV6-2 and TRBV6-3, could not be told apart with the 87-base-pair reads, so those segments were excluded. In a later analysis, the rate of TCR association differed among HLA loci, with DRB1 alleles having the most associated TCRs and HLA-C alleles having the fewest. HLA typing was unavailable for some donors at each locus, so association tests used only the typed subset. Because counts were too low, roughly 18 rarely observed V segments, including chromosome 9 orphons, were left out of the earlier analysis of some 600 of the donors. This cohort had only TCR beta chains sequenced, and the lack of alpha or paired-chain data limited which features could be detected. A further reported finding was that TCR beta sequences accurately predicted the HLA-A and HLA-B alleles for most subjects in the first cohort. Linkage disequilibrium might explain the correlated functional status among segregating V segments, but an unknown experimental factor could not be excluded. Most TCR sequences were observed very rarely across donors, whereas some public TCRs were present in many individuals. According to the authors, the approach could potentially be generalized to other disease states and immunological phenotypes. Roughly uniform sequencing depth across donors was assumed in presence/absence analyses, although this assumption may not hold. In an earlier analysis of some 540 of the donors, most TCR beta V segments appeared in productive rearrangements about 90% or about 30% of the time, broadly matching IMGT annotations. In a later analysis, HLA-associated TCR beta chains were found to be more clonally expanded and to have lower generation probabilities than equally common non-associated chains. According to a later genetic analysis, donors in an Asian-associated ancestry cluster had fewer N-insertions in productive TCRs than the approximately 630-donor mean. Cytomegalovirus status was reported to be diagnosed by the classifier with high specificity and sensitivity in both the original and validation cohorts. In the study, some 180 TCR beta chains were listed as associated with cytomegalovirus. For the cohort, immune exposure information was limited to CMV serostatus. At a false discovery rate of 0.05, a later analysis linked some 18,000 TCR beta sequences to specific HLA alleles. In vitro tests confirmed that a few of the cytomegalovirus-associated TCR beta chains recognize cytomegalovirus antigens. In a later analysis, most CMV-associated TCR beta chains were found to appear HLA-restricted, with HLA associations seemingly driven largely by CMV exposure. A group of highly shared sequence variants was considered likely to be a technical artifact of the sequencing pipeline.

Trimming takes 5 bases from V and 2 bases from J, and the germline ends sit 7 bases apart. The CDR3 starts with the cysteine, ends with the phenylalanine, and has 13 residues. Only the CDR3 DNA is retained, 39 bases long and in frame from the first base. Looking up the germline V gene yields CDR1 MDHEN and CDR2 SYDVKM. In total, approximately 610 healthy bone marrow donors made up the cohort. At the time of sampling, all cohort members were nominally healthy, though unrecorded immune exposures were likely present. The donor was CMV seronegative and was included in the group of about 350 seronegative cohort members. Each donor provided a peripheral blood sample, and peripheral blood mononuclear cells were used for TCR beta sequencing. The Qiagen DNeasy Blood Extraction Kit was used to extract genomic DNA from the blood cell samples. Library generation was performed with the immunoSEQ multiplex PCR assay. The multiplex PCR relied on a mix of 60 forward primers for TCR Vbeta segments and 13 reverse primers for TCR Jbeta segments. The CDR3 region of rearranged TCR beta genes was amplified from genomic DNA by a multiplex PCR assay. The Illumina HiSeq System was used to sequence the amplified TCR beta libraries as 87-base-pair reads. The paper's data handling went like this. Across the 500 to 850 repertoires, a later analysis counted about 81 million unique TCR beta chains, some 11 million of which were shared by at least two donors. Raw reads were error-corrected and collapsed into unique sequences by a nearest-neighbor algorithm in which closely related sequences were merged to remove PCR and sequencing errors. CDR3 sequences were aligned to IMGT reference sequences to assign V, D and J gene segments. Each retained sequence needed at least a six-nucleotide match to both a V gene segment and a J gene segment. Rearrangements were classified as productive when the CDR3 lacked stop codons and remained in frame with V and J, and all other rearrangements were classified as non-productive. CDR3 was defined according to IMGT convention as the region running from the second conserved V-encoded cysteine to the conserved J-encoded phenylalanine. Sequences without an unambiguous match to a single V gene segment were excluded from the earlier analysis of about 630 of the donors. An earlier analysis of about 600 of the donors called V segments functional above 56.7% productive rearrangements and segregating when the between-donor standard deviation exceeded 5%. A statistical classification framework was built to diagnose cytomegalovirus status from the catalog of TCR beta chain sequences. A later analysis assigned V and J genes by comparing TCR nucleotide sequences with IMGT/GENE-DB human TR gene sequences. In a later analysis, CDR3 sequences and most-parsimonious VDJ recombination scenarios were assigned using the TCRdist pipeline. A later analysis defined each TCR beta chain by its CDR3 amino acid sequence plus V-gene family, and excluded reads lacking a unique V-gene family. To address suspected cross-contamination and a sequencing artifact, a later analysis removed approximately 590 highly shared, low-generation-probability nucleotide sequences. In a later analysis, a clonal expansion index was calculated for each public chain from normalized within-repertoire ranks of inferred template counts. Generation probabilities in a later analysis came from a VDJ recombination model fitted to out-of-frame rearrangements, and those results were checked against IGoR. In a later analysis, hypergeometric tests were used to score TCR-TCR, TCR-HLA and TCR-CMV co-occurrence, with a repertoire-size bias correction applied to TCR pairs. A later analysis estimated false discovery rates by permuting HLA or CMV assignments 20 times. A later analysis grouped co-occurring TCRs with DBSCAN, adding TCRdist sequence similarity when clustering within HLA-allele-positive subsets. Co-occurrence clustering excluded repertoires with fewer than 30,000 or more than 120,000 public chains, plus five with anomalous nucleotide sharing. TCRdb limited this immuneACCESS table to in-frame rearrangements with V and J called. A share of clones is missing; checked studies link under half to unresolved V genes, and the rest is unexplained. V, J and clone size were drawn from that table, and D and trimming were deduced from the DNA. In all, the sample holds 150,000 to 200,000 clones, and approximately 59% of those were seen once. The ten largest clones represent over 2.5% of the sample.

This clone was seen a handful of times. Its recognized antigen is unknown. Qualities for individual bases were not recorded, and no much larger clone is one base off. The specimen sequenced was PBMCs. The rearrangement combines TRBV28 with TRBJ1-5, with the D gene call left open. The receptor comes from a man in his forties or fifties in good health and CMV-seronegative. The nucleotide sequence reads TGTGCCAGCAGTCTCAGTCGCAATCAGCCCCAGCATTTT. Its translation is CASSLSRNQPQHF.